This is a list of T cell receptor beta chains from one sample in a study of T cells in Graves' hyperthyroidism and ophthalmopathy. TCRdb ran MiXCR on the multiplex PCR reads and lists one entry per CDR3 protein. The sample yields about 480,000 distinct CDR3 sequences, around 15% seen once. The sequenced material came from blood. The receptors were gathered from a woman aged 18 to 35 with Graves' hyperthyroidism. The CDR3 runs from the conserved cysteine through the conserved F or W. Each record gives: clone size, J gene, D gene, V gene, CDR3 DNA, CDR3 protein. A D gene is named only where the DNA matches it firmly. Not every row has a clone size; where given, it reads once, few, many or a size class.

few TRBJ2-3 TRBD2 TRBV3-1 TGTGCCAGCAGCCCTGCCAATGGCGGGAGCCCCTCAGATACGCAGTATTTT CASSPANGGSPSDTQYF
- TRBJ2-1 - TRBV29-1 TGCAGCGTTGACTCCGGGGGGCTGGGTGAGCAGTTCTTC CSVDSGGLGEQFF
many TRBJ1-1 - TRBV20-1 TGCAGTGCTAGACCCCCCGGGGGGGGATGGACTGAAGCTTTCTTT CSARPPGGGWTEAFF
many TRBJ1-2 TRBD1 TRBV9 TGTGCCAGCAGCGTAAACCCCCGGGGCGGACAGGGCTATGGCTACACCTTC CASSVNPRGGQGYGYTF
many TRBJ2-7 - TRBV7-8 TGTGCCAGCAGCTTAGCGAGGTTAACTCTCACCTACGAGCAGCACTTC CASSLARLTLTYEQHF
many TRBJ2-3 TRBD2 TRBV6-1 TGTGCCAGCAACCCAGCGGGAGCAACAGATACGCAGTATTTT CASNPAGATDTQYF
many TRBJ2-7 TRBD1 TRBV19 TGTGCCAGTACCCAGACTTTAGGACAGGGTTACTCCTACGAGCAGTACTTC CASTQTLGQGYSYEQYF
few TRBJ1-2 - TRBV4-1 TGCGCCAGCAGCCGGGACGTATCTAACTATGGCTACACCTTC CASSRDVSNYGYTF
few TRBJ2-5 - TRBV4-1 TGCGCCAGCAGCCAAGAGAGTGGCAGTGGGGGAGAGACCCAGTACTTC CASSQESGSGGETQYF
- TRBJ2-6 - TRBV5-1 TGCGCCAGCAGCTTGTCGACGGGGGCCGGGGCCAACGTCCTGACTTTC CASSLSTGAGANVLTF
many TRBJ2-3 - TRBV30 TGTGCCTGGGGGGACCGCTACCCCACAGATACGCAGTATTTT CAWGDRYPTDTQYF
- TRBJ2-3 TRBD2 TRBV4-2 TGTGCCAGCAGCCAGCAAGGGACTAGCGGGAGGCCATTAACCACAGATACGCAGTATTTT CASSQQGTSGRPLTTDTQYF
many TRBJ1-2 TRBD1 TRBV28 TGTGCCAGCAGCCAAAGCCTCTTTAGGACAGGGGTAGGCTACACCTTC CASSQSLFRTGVGYTF
many TRBJ2-3 TRBD2 TRBV24-1 TGTGCCACCAGTGATCCTAGCGGGGAAACAGATACGCAGTATTTT CATSDPSGETDTQYF
few TRBJ1-2 - TRBV10-3 TGTGCCATCAGTGAGGCAGAGGGTTTCGGGTTTGAGGCCGGCTACACCTTC CAISEAEGFGFEAGYTF
- TRBJ1-1 - TRBV7-7 TGTGCCAGCAGCCGTCTTTACAACACTGAAGCTTTCTTT CASSRLYNTEAFF